The entry that follows covers one TCR beta chain sequence. Its antigen is unidentified. Relative to the germline gene, one junction end is altered; a read error may explain this. These data come from a study of cytomegalovirus exposure and HLA in healthy donors. Whole-study results and caveats: When the data were analyzed later, several of the most significant clusters appeared to be linked to common viral pathogens.

Per the germline V gene, CDR1 is SSHAT and CDR2 is FNYEAQ (reference sequence). The CDR3 is made up of 14 amino acids. When sampled, the donors appeared nominally healthy, though they likely had unrecorded immune exposures. The PCR ran on 60 Vbeta and 13 Jbeta primers. Sequenced by immunoSEQ multiplex PCR; TCRdb stores in-frame clones only, minus some. The data show under 150,000 clones, with about 80% seen just once and over 1.5% held by the top ten. This sequence joins TRBV7-7 and TRBJ1-4; a weak D match, TRBD1 (5 bases). This clonotype was obtained from a woman between 45 and 65 years old in good health and CMV-seronegative. Material: PBMCs. DNA for the CDR3: TGTGCTAGCAGCTTGACAGAGCATAATGAAAAACTGTTTTTT. Residues: CASSLTEHNEKLFF.